This TCR beta chain derives from a study of technical replicates of blood from a few donors. This table comes from immunoSEQ multiplex PCR, and its TCRdb copy is limited to in-frame clones, with some not included. The sample holds about 73,000 clones, around 93% seen once. The CDR3 runs 14 residues. Germline V gene data show CDR1 as SGHRS and CDR2 as YFSETQ. The V and J ends lost 4 bases and 6 bases respectively, with 14 bases between them. This chain uses TRBV5-1 with TRBJ1-5; no reliable D call. Specimen: T cells isolated from PBMCs. This sequence was found in a human donor in good health. This CDR3 reads CASSLEGSGQPQHF. DNA for the CDR3: TGCGCCAGCAGCCTCGAGGGTAGCGGTCAGCCCCAGCATTTT.